The T cell receptor (beta chain) described here comes from a study of shared clonotypes between healthy human individuals. V shed 8 bases and J shed 4 bases, with 0 bases lying between them. CDR3 length: 10 amino acids. CDR1 SNHLY and CDR2 FYNNEI come from the germline V gene. Sequencing used immunoSEQ multiplex PCR; TCRdb keeps in-frame clones, though not all of them. Here the sample spans millions of clones, roughly 93% being singletons. In its sample, this clone was seen once. This chain links TRBV2 with TRBJ2-6; D gene unclear. Sequenced sample: naive CD4+ T cells from PBMCs. The subset was: CD45RA+ positively selected. The sequence derives from a man between 18 and 29 years old in good health. Some clones in this sample may be carry-over from other donors' samples. CDR3 DNA: TGTGCCAGCGGGGCCAACGTCCTGACTTTC. Translation: CASGANVLTF.